What follows are 18 T cell receptor beta chains derived from one specimen sequenced in a study. TCRdb reprocessed the 5' RACE reads via MiXCR and lists one record per CDR3 protein. The sample holds just under 65,000 distinct CDR3 sequences, 20% to 25% seen once. Material for sequencing was memory CD4+ T cells sorted from a lymph node. The subset: memory CD4+ T cells, CD4+CD45RO+CD25-. Every receptor here comes from a female donor with breast cancer.

In this sample, this clonotype turned up a few times. V and J are TRBV5-1 and TRBJ1-1; TRBD1 aligns across 7 bases. The CDR3 runs 13 residues. Trimming at V came to 2 bases and at J to 4 bases, leaving 2 bases not matched to a gene. Germline V CDR1 and CDR2: SGHRS, YFSETQ. CDR3 coding DNA: TGCGCCAGCAGCTTCTCAGGGGGCACTGAAGCTTTCTTT. This codes for CASSFSGGTEAFF.

The rearrangement links TRBV7-2 to TRBJ1-1, with 8 bases lining up with TRBD1. Losses at the gene ends were 5 bases for V and 10 bases for J; bases not matched to a gene: 12. Germline values: CDR1 SGHTA, CDR2 FQGNSA. This CDR3 region has 14 residues. The CDR3 nucleotides are TGTGCCAGCAGCCTGCGGGCAGGGGGCGCGGGAGCTTTCTTT. Translation: CASSLRAGGAGAFF.

The rearrangement links TRBV7-2 to TRBJ1-5; 7 bases agree with TRBD1. The CDR3 is made up of 16 amino acids. CDR1 and CDR2 (germline): SGHTA, FQGNSA. The V segment lost 1 base and the J segment 0 bases; nucleotides outside the gene matches: 3. Written as DNA, the CDR3 is TGTGCCAGCAGCTTAGGGGGACAGTATAGCAATCAGCCCCAGCATTTT. Encoded protein: CASSLGGQYSNQPQHF.

This clonotype was recorded many times. The V gene is TRBV18, the J gene TRBJ2-4; D is ambiguous. V dropped 4 bases and J dropped 0 bases, with 7 bases sitting between them. In germline, CDR1 is KGHSH, CDR2 LQKENI. The CDR3 is made up of 14 amino acids. The CDR3: CASSRYLAKNIQYF. CDR3 coding DNA: TGTGCCAGCTCACGGTATTTAGCCAAAAACATTCAGTACTTC. The full variable domain, completed using reference TRBV18 and TRBJ2-4, is NAGVMQNPRHLVRRRGQEARLRCSPMKGHSHVYWYRQLPEEGLKFMVYLQKENIIDESGMPKERFSAEFPKEGPSILRIQQVVRGDSAAYFCASSRYLAKNIQYFGAGTRLSVL.

The gene calls are TRBV20-1 and TRBJ2-7; D might be TRBD1 (7 bases). The germline V gene has CDR1 DFQATT and CDR2 SNEGSKA (reference sequence). The CDR3 is 13 amino acids. The germline V and J ends were trimmed by 4 bases and 3 bases, with 13 bases remaining between them. CDR3 coding DNA: TGCAGTGCTATTCCAGGGGGACTCTACGAGCAGTACTTC. Protein sequence: CSAIPGGLYEQYF.

This clonotype came up a few times. A much larger clone lies a single base off, so this may be a read error. The final CDR3 position lacks the conserved phenylalanine or tryptophan, pointing to a likely read error. J is TRBJ1-2 and V is TRBV4-1; D unclear. CDR3 length: 13 amino acids. Trimming cost V 1 base and J 8 bases, with 11 bases left between them. In germline, CDR1 is MGHRA, CDR2 YSYEKL. The DNA for the CDR3 is TGCGCCAGCAGCCAAGTTTTGGCAGAAGGCTACACCTGC. Translating gives CASSQVLAEGYTC.

The CDR3 sequence: CASSWTGAPAALHF. CDR3 DNA: TGTGCCAGCAGCTGGACAGGGGCCCCCGCGGCCCTCCACTTT. The V call is TRBV7-8, the J call TRBJ1-6; 9 nucleotides line up with TRBD1. This CDR3 spans 14 amino acids. Germline assignment: CDR1 SGHVS and CDR2 FQNEAQ. V lost 4 bases, J lost 14 bases, and 9 bases stayed unmatched.

This clonotype has ten or more counts. The chain has TRBV12-3 or TRBV12-4 and TRBJ2-1; 9 nucleotides agree with TRBD1. The CDR3 has 13 amino acids. V lost 5 bases and J lost 11; bases outside the gene matches: 7. The CDR3 DNA sequence: TGTGCCAGCAGTACTACCGGACAGGGGAAGCAGTTCTTC. Translation: CASSTTGQGKQFF.

The sample holds many counts of this clonotype. The chain employs TRBV2 and TRBJ1-1; TRBD1 matches at 7 bases. The J segment lost 1 base and the V segment lost 7 bases, leaving 3 bases of the junction unmatched. The germline V gene has CDR1 SNHLY and CDR2 FYNNEI. The length of the CDR3 is 13 residues. The CDR3 region is CASTRTGNTEAFF. Written as DNA, the CDR3 is TGTGCCAGCACTAGGACAGGGAACACTGAAGCTTTCTTT.

The table lists this clonotype with a few counts. This chain links TRBV6-2 or TRBV6-3 with TRBJ2-1, with 7 bases lining up with TRBD2. CDR1 MNHEY and CDR2 SVGEGT come from the germline V gene. The CDR3 contains 14 residues. V lost 5 bases and J lost 3; bases outside the gene matches: 4. DNA of the CDR3: TGTGCCAGCAGTCGGGAGGCGCTCTACAATGAGCAGTTCTTC. Translation gives CASSREALYNEQFF.

CDR3 DNA: TGTGCCAGCAGCTTGGGGAAACCCTACGAGCAGTACTTC. This codes for CASSLGKPYEQYF. The V call is TRBV7-2, the J call TRBJ2-7, with D uncertain. From germline, CDR1 is SGHTA and CDR2 FQGNSA. CDR3 length equals 13 residues. Between the trimmed V and J ends, which lost 3 bases and 2 bases, there was a span of 8 bases.

In its sample, this clonotype was seen a few times. This chain joins TRBV6-2 or TRBV6-3 and TRBJ2-7; 7 bases line up with TRBD1. This CDR3 has 12 residues. V lost 1 base and J lost 11; bases outside the gene matches: 5. The germline gives CDR1 MNHEY, CDR2 SVGEGT. The CDR3 region has the DNA TGTGCCAGCAGTTACTTTTCCCAGGGGGAGTACTTC. It yields the protein CASSYFSQGEYF.

This chain connects TRBV28 to TRBJ1-1; D is perhaps TRBD1 (5 bases). From germline, CDR1 is MDHEN and CDR2 SYDVKM. Between the trimmed V and J ends, which lost 3 bases and 4 bases, there was a span of 18 bases. The CDR3 consists of 16 residues. The CDR3: CASSLWVSPGSTEAFF. CDR3 coding DNA: TGTGCCAGCAGTTTGTGGGTCAGCCCAGGGAGCACTGAAGCTTTCTTT.

The chain joins TRBV20-1 to TRBJ1-1; D gene uncertain. The CDR3 extends over 11 amino acids. Trimming took 4 bases from V and 0 from J, leaving 3 bases between them. Germline V lookup: CDR1 DFQATT, CDR2 SNEGSKA (reference sequence). CDR3 bases: TGCAGTGCTACTATGAACACTGAAGCTTTCTTT. Its protein product is CSATMNTEAFF.

This clonotype was seen at least ten times. Germline and junction disagree at one end, which may indicate a read error. J is TRBJ2-1 and V is TRBV7-7, with TRBD2 matching over 7 bases. In germline, CDR1 is SSHAT, CDR2 FNYEAQ (reference sequence). This CDR3 is built from 14 residues. The CDR3 DNA follows: TGTGCTAGCAGCTTATCATATAGCGGGAATGAGCAGTTCTTC. It specifies CASSLSYSGNEQFF. The full variable domain, its missing parts supplied by reference TRBV7-7 and TRBJ2-1, is GAGVSQSPRYKVTKRGQDVTLRCDPISSHATLYWYQQALGQGPEFLTYFNYEAQPDKSGLPSDRFSAERPEGSISTLTIQRTEQRDSAMYRCASSLSYSGNEQFFGPGTRLTVL.

CDR3 protein: CASSPTEFDRGRNSPLHF. The CDR3 DNA is TGCGCCAGCAGCCCAACTGAATTTGACAGGGGCCGAAATTCACCCCTCCACTTT. The chain employs TRBV5-1 and TRBJ1-6; 8 bases are a match to TRBD1. Germline lookup yields CDR1 SGHRS and CDR2 YFSETQ. The length of the CDR3 is 18 residues. V gave up 4 bases and J gave up 7 bases; unmatched junction bases: 16.

This clonotype was picked up a small number of times. The J gene is TRBJ1-1, the V gene TRBV7-8; 7 bases fit TRBD1. Germline V CDR1 and CDR2: SGHVS, FQNEAQ. The length of the CDR3 is 14 residues. V gave up 5 bases and J gave up 6 bases; unmatched junction bases: 9. The CDR3 DNA reads TGTGCCAGCAGCAGCTCATACAGGGGAGCTGAAGCTTTCTTT. Protein: CASSSSYRGAEAFF.

In this sample, this clonotype turned up a few times. This rearrangement joins TRBV12-3 or TRBV12-4 to TRBJ2-7; D is uncertain. The CDR3 covers 14 residues. V shed 3 bases and J shed 0 bases, with 9 bases lying between them. CDR3 bases: TGTGCCAGCAGTTTTGACGCAAGCTCCTACGAGCAGTACTTC. This translates into CASSFDASSYEQYF.